The 32 T cell receptor beta chains below come from one sample, sequenced in a study of cytomegalovirus exposure and HLA in healthy donors (dated by TCRdb to about 2017). Library prep was done by the immunoSEQ multiplex PCR assay. A mixture of 60 forward primers for TCR Vbeta segments and 13 reverse primers for TCR Jbeta segments was used in the multiplex PCR. TCRdb holds this immuneACCESS table with in-frame rearrangements only. Some clones are missing; in checked studies, unresolved V genes explain under half, and the rest has no known cause. The sample yields 150,000 or so clones; about three quarters were counted once. Roughly 4% of the sample is held by the ten biggest clonotypes. Material: PBMCs. The receptors were sampled from a middle-aged woman in good health and CMV-seronegative.

This rearrangement joins TRBV27 to TRBJ1-5, with 9 bases lining up with TRBD1. V lost 6 bases to trimming and J lost 0 bases; unmatched junction nucleotides: 12. Germline V lookup: CDR1 MNHEY, CDR2 SMNVEV (reference sequence). The CDR3 has 18 amino acids. The CDR3 protein is CASSRNSWDRDSNQPQHF. As DNA, the CDR3 is TGTGCCAGCAGCCGGAATTCATGGGACAGGGATAGCAATCAGCCCCAGCATTTT.

This clone was counted a single time. The same CDR3 can be traced to other DNA sequences in this sample. This chain joins TRBV7-2 and TRBJ1-1; a possible D gene is TRBD1 (6 bases). Trimming pared 5 bases from V and 4 bases from J, leaving 14 bases between. This CDR3 is 14 amino acids long. Per the germline V gene, CDR1 is SGHTA and CDR2 is FQGNSA. CDR3 sequence reads: CASSPGRGSTEAFF. The CDR3 DNA is TGTGCCAGCAGCCCGGGGAGGGGGAGCACTGAAGCTTTCTTT.

V gene TRBV9 combines with J gene TRBJ2-3, with 10 bases that match TRBD2. The V gene end was trimmed by 0 bases and the J gene end by 4 bases; junction bases not matched to a gene: 8. Germline V gene sequence: CDR1 SGDLS, CDR2 YYNGEE. The CDR3 sequence is 17 residues long. CDR3 residues: CASSVGNPSGGADTQYF. The CDR3 DNA sequence: TGTGCCAGCAGCGTAGGGAATCCTAGCGGGGGAGCAGATACGCAGTATTTT. Based on the CDR3 plus reference TRBV9 and TRBJ2-3, the full variable domain is DSGVTQTPKHLITATGQRVTLRCSPRSGDLSVYWYQQSLDQGLQFLIQYYNGEERAKGNILERFSAQQFPDLHSELNLSSLELGDSALYFCASSVGNPSGGADTQYFGPGTRLTVL.

The chain employs TRBV2 and TRBJ1-1, with a tentative D call TRBD1 (6 bases). The length of the CDR3 is 13 residues. Trimming left V 6 bases short and J 2 bases short, with 10 bases between. The germline CDR1 and CDR2 sequences are SNHLY and FYNNEI. The CDR3 DNA follows: TGTGCCAGCAGATCACAGGGTAACACTGAAGCTTTCTTT. This encodes CASRSQGNTEAFF.

CDR3 sequence reads: CASSYFGEQFF. The CDR3 nucleotides read TGTGCCAGCAGTTATTTCGGTGAGCAGTTCTTC. This chain connects TRBV6-5 to TRBJ2-1, with D unclear. The CDR3 totals 11 residues. The V end was cut by 3 bases, the J end by 9 bases, with 6 bases between. CDR1 and CDR2 (germline): MNHEY, SVGAGI.

The chain couples TRBV27 to TRBJ1-2, with a weak D call TRBD1 (5 bases). The CDR3 contains 14 residues. V was clipped by 4 bases and J by 2 bases, with 11 bases between them. Germline CDR1 MNHEY, CDR2 SMNVEV (reference sequence). CDR3 amino acids: CASSSGFRNYGYTF. CDR3 sequence (DNA): TGTGCCAGCAGTTCAGGGTTCAGGAACTATGGCTACACCTTC.

A single count supports this clone. V and J are TRBV28 and TRBJ2-3; no definite D call. Germline lookup yields CDR1 MDHEN and CDR2 SYDVKM. V was shortened by 6 bases and J by 6 bases, with 10 bases between the two germline ends. CDR3 length equals 12 residues. CDR3 in amino acids: CASSPSRDTQYF. CDR3 DNA: TGTGCCAGCAGCCCGAGTCGCGATACGCAGTATTTT. The whole variable domain, remainder taken from reference TRBV28 and TRBJ2-3, is DVKVTQSSRYLVKRTGEKVFLECVQDMDHENMFWYRQDPGLGLRLIYFSYDVKMKEKGDIPEGYSVSREKKERFSLILESASTNQTSMYLCASSPSRDTQYFGPGTRLTVL.

This clone showed up just once. The chain combines TRBV5-4 with TRBJ1-1, with D possibly matching TRBD1 (5 bases). Germline assignment: CDR1 SGHNT and CDR2 YYREEE (reference sequence). The CDR3 is 13 amino acids. V shed 4 bases and J shed 1 base, with 8 bases lying between them. This chain's CDR3 is CASSGGENTEAFF. In DNA form, the CDR3 reads TGTGCCAGCAGCGGGGGGGAGAACACTGAAGCTTTCTTT. The variable domain in full, with the rest retrieved from reference TRBV5-4 and TRBJ1-1, is ETGVTQSPTHLIKTRGQQVTLRCSSQSGHNTVSWYQQALGQGPQFIFQYYREEENGRGNFPPRFSGLQFPNYSSELNVNALELDDSALYLCASSGGENTEAFFGQGTRLTVV.

CDR3 coding DNA: TGTGCCAGCAGTGTCAGGGGTGAGCACGAGCAGTACTTC. Translated: CASSVRGEHEQYF. The chain joins TRBV2 to TRBJ2-7; D is possibly TRBD1 (6 bases). The CDR3 consists of 13 residues. Germline V gene lookup returns CDR1 SNHLY and CDR2 FYNNEI. V lost 4 bases, J lost 5 bases, and 12 bases lay in between.

Notes on this clone: Relative to the germline gene, one junction end is altered; a read error may explain this. The chain carries TRBV7-9 and TRBJ1-1; D is perhaps TRBD1 (5 bases). Looked up from germline, CDR1 is SEHNR and CDR2 is FQNEAQ (reference sequence). The CDR3 runs 13 residues. CDR3 nucleotides: TGTTCCAGCAGCTTCAAGGGGACTACTGAAGCTTTCTTT. This codes for CSSSFKGTTEAFF. Filled out from reference TRBV7-9 and TRBJ1-1, the complete variable domain reads DTGVSQNPRHKITKRGQNVTFRCDPISEHNRLYWYRQTLGQGPEFLTYFQNEAQLEKSRLLSDRFSAERPKGSFSTLEIQRTEQGDSAMYLCSSSFKGTTEAFFGQGTRLTVV.

The rearrangement uses TRBV7-2 and TRBJ1-4; TRBD1 matches at 7 bases. This CDR3 spans 16 amino acids. The germline gives CDR1 SGHTA, CDR2 FQGNSA. The trim removed 5 bases at V and 4 bases at J, leaving 10 bases unmatched. CDR3 bases: TGTGCCAGCAGCAATTTTTTACAGGGGAGTAATGAAAAACTGTTTTTT. It codes for CASSNFLQGSNEKLFF.

The rearrangement joins TRBV5-1 to TRBJ1-2, with 9 bases that match TRBD1. CDR1 is SGHRS and CDR2 is YFSETQ in the germline V gene. The CDR3 covers 15 residues. The V gene end was trimmed by 0 bases and the J gene end by 2 bases; junction bases not matched to a gene: 2. The CDR3: CASSLGGQGNYGYTF. The CDR3 region has the DNA TGCGCCAGCAGCTTGGGGGGACAGGGAAACTATGGCTACACCTTC. Combining the CDR3 with reference TRBV5-1 and TRBJ1-2 gives the whole variable domain KAGVTQTPRYLIKTRGQQVTLSCSPISGHRSVSWYQQTPGQGLQFLFEYFSETQRNKGNFPGRFSGRQFSNSRSEMNVSTLELGDSALYLCASSLGGQGNYGYTFGSGTRLTVV.

This sequence joins TRBV27 and TRBJ2-7; TRBD2 agrees at 7 bases. The CDR3 consists of 15 residues. J gave up 3 bases and V 1 base, and 6 bases lay outside the gene matches. Germline CDR1 reads MNHEY; CDR2 reads SMNVEV (reference sequence). In DNA, the CDR3 is TGTGCCAGCAGTTTATATCTGGGGGGGGACTACGAGCAGTACTTC. It is translated as CASSLYLGGDYEQYF.

This rearrangement joins TRBV30 to TRBJ2-5; tentatively, D is TRBD2 (6 bases). CDR3 length: 13 amino acids. V lost 2 bases, J lost 5 bases, and 12 bases lay in between. The V gene's germline CDR1 is GTSNPN and CDR2 SVGIG (reference sequence). The CDR3 DNA follows: TGTGCCTGGAGTCCCCCAGGGAGGGAGACCCAGTACTTC. Encoded protein: CAWSPPGRETQYF.

The chain links TRBV6-1 to TRBJ1-6, with a tentative D call TRBD1 (5 bases). The CDR3 is made up of 14 amino acids. The germline V gene encodes CDR1 MNHNS and CDR2 SASEGT. Trimming cost V 0 bases and J 8 bases, with 8 bases left between them. The CDR3 sequence is CASSEAPRDSPLHF. CDR3 nucleotides: TGTGCCAGCAGTGAAGCGCCCAGGGATTCACCCCTCCACTTT.

This clone has only a few counts. The rearrangement links TRBV5-6 to TRBJ2-7; D is perhaps TRBD2 (5 bases). CDR3 size: 13 residues. V was trimmed by 3 bases and J by 6 bases, leaving 13 bases between them. CDR1 SGHDT and CDR2 YYEEEE come from the germline V gene. The CDR3 region is CASSSTLRVEQYF. In DNA form, the CDR3 reads TGTGCCAGCAGCTCAACTTTGAGGGTCGAGCAGTACTTC.

V gene TRBV6-6 combines with J gene TRBJ2-7; weak D call: TRBD1 (5 bases). Germline V gene data show CDR1 as MNHNY and CDR2 as SVGAGI (reference sequence). V was trimmed by 7 bases and J by 2 bases, leaving 9 bases between them. CDR3 size: 12 residues. The CDR3 DNA reads as TGTGCCAGCACCAGGGAAACCTACGAGCAGTACTTC. Protein sequence: CASTRETYEQYF.

In its sample, this clone was seen a few times. V and J are TRBV12-5 and TRBJ2-7; D may be TRBD1 (6 bases). CDR3 length: 15 amino acids. In germline, CDR1 is LGHNT, CDR2 FRNRAP. With 6 bases removed from V and 3 bases from J, the gap between germline ends came to 18 bases. CDR3 DNA sequence: TGTGCTAGTGGCGACGGACAGCTTCTTTACTACGAGCAGTACTTC. This encodes CASGDGQLLYYEQYF.

The V call is TRBV5-4, the J call TRBJ2-4; no reliable D call. In germline, CDR1 is SGHNT, CDR2 YYREEE (reference sequence). There are 14 residues in the CDR3. V lost 0 bases to trimming and J lost 5 bases, with 9 bases between them. The CDR3 coding sequence is TGTGCCAGCAGCTTGGACCGGTCCGAAAACATTCAGTACTTC. Its protein product is CASSLDRSENIQYF.

This clone has just a few counts. J is TRBJ2-3 and V is TRBV4-1, with TRBD2 matching over 10 bases. The CDR3 has 21 residues. V lost 2 bases to trimming and J lost 0 bases; unmatched junction nucleotides: 17. CDR1 is MGHRA and CDR2 is YSYEKL in the germline V gene. In DNA form, the CDR3 reads TGCGCCAGCAGCCAACCTTCCTCCTTTAGCGGGGGGTCTACTAGCACAGATACGCAGTATTTT. Amino acid sequence: CASSQPSSFSGGSTSTDTQYF.

V is TRBV11-2 and J is TRBJ2-7; D is perhaps TRBD2 (6 bases). CDR3 length: 15 residues. In germline, CDR1 is SGHAT, CDR2 FQNNGV. V was trimmed by 1 base and J by 2 bases, leaving 12 bases between them. The CDR3 DNA is TGTGCCAGCAGCTTAGTCGGGGGAAGGCCCTACGAGCAGTACTTC. Protein: CASSLVGGRPYEQYF.

The J gene is TRBJ1-2, the V gene TRBV4-1; possibly TRBD1 for D (6 bases). CDR3 length equals 14 residues. The germline V and J ends were trimmed by 3 bases and 8 bases, with 16 bases remaining between them. Germline values: CDR1 MGHRA, CDR2 YSYEKL. The CDR3 reads CASSQTFGGAGYTF. CDR3 bases: TGCGCCAGCAGCCAGACCTTCGGGGGGGCAGGCTACACCTTC.

The V gene is TRBV10-2, the J gene TRBJ1-4; D uncertain. V was shortened by 0 bases and J by 3 bases, with 8 bases between the two germline ends. Germline V gene data show CDR1 as WSHSY and CDR2 as SAAADI. The CDR3 loop spans 15 amino acids. CDR3 protein: CASSESVRANEKLFF. CDR3 DNA sequence: TGCGCCAGCAGTGAGTCAGTCCGAGCTAATGAAAAACTGTTTTTT.

The genes are TRBV11-3 and TRBJ1-2; D not certain. V lost 1 base and J lost 1, with 4 bases in between. The CDR3 sequence is 13 residues long. Germline CDR1 is SGHNT and CDR2 is YENEEA. This CDR3 reads CASSLGYNYGYTF. DNA of the CDR3: TGTGCCAGCAGCTTAGGCTATAACTATGGCTACACCTTC. Variable domain in full (rest from reference TRBV11-3 and TRBJ1-2): EAGVVQSPRYKIIEKKQPVAFWCNPISGHNTLYWYLQNLGQGPELLIRYENEEAVDDSQLPKDRFSAERLKGVDSTLKIQPAELGDSAVYLCASSLGYNYGYTFGSGTRLTVV.

The sample holds one count of this clone. The J gene is TRBJ1-5, the V gene TRBV6-6; D may be TRBD1 (5 bases). Trimming cost V 2 bases and J 5 bases, with 10 bases left between them. CDR3 length: 14 amino acids. Germline V lookup: CDR1 MNHNY, CDR2 SVGAGI (reference sequence). CDR3 loop: CASSYGGGYQPQHF. The CDR3 coding sequence is TGTGCCAGCAGTTACGGCGGGGGGTATCAGCCCCAGCATTTT.

The chain is built from TRBV28 and TRBJ1-1; 8 bases fit TRBD1. In germline, CDR1 is MDHEN, CDR2 SYDVKM. This CDR3 has 16 residues. The junction had 11 bases not matched to a gene; V was cut back by 5 bases and J by 3 bases. CDR3 bases: TGTGCCAGCAGTAACCGTCGACAGGGGAGGTACACTGAAGCTTTCTTT. This translates into CASSNRRQGRYTEAFF.

This sequence joins TRBV6-6 and TRBJ2-7; D perhaps matches TRBD2 (6 bases). CDR3 length equals 16 residues. The germline CDR1 and CDR2 sequences are MNHNY and SVGAGI (reference sequence). Trimming shortened V by 5 bases and J by 0 bases, and 17 bases separated the two germline ends. CDR3 in DNA: TGTGCCAGCAGTCCCCGGGGAGGCCTGGGCTCCTACGAGCAGTACTTC. Residues: CASSPRGGLGSYEQYF.

The CDR3: CASSLAGGRDTQYF. The CDR3 DNA is TGTGCCAGCAGCTTAGCGGGAGGTAGGGATACGCAGTATTTT. The chain uses TRBV7-8 and TRBJ2-3, with D maybe TRBD2 (6 bases). The CDR3 is 14 amino acids. V was trimmed by 0 bases and J by 6 bases, leaving 10 bases between them. The V gene's germline CDR1 is SGHVS and CDR2 FQNEAQ. The variable domain in full, with the rest retrieved from reference TRBV7-8 and TRBJ2-3, is GAGVSQSPRYKVAKRGQDVALRCDPISGHVSLFWYQQALGQGPEFLTYFQNEAQLDKSGLPSDRFFAERPEGSVSTLKIQRTQQEDSAVYLCASSLAGGRDTQYFGPGTRLTVL.

This clone was seen a few times. This chain links TRBV5-4 with TRBJ2-5; 8 bases align to TRBD1. Germline assignment: CDR1 SGHNT and CDR2 YYREEE (reference sequence). The CDR3 covers 14 residues. The V gene end was trimmed by 1 base and the J gene end by 2 bases; junction bases not matched to a gene: 1. The CDR3: CASSLTGGQETQYF. CDR3 DNA: TGTGCCAGCAGCTTGACAGGGGGGCAAGAGACCCAGTACTTC.

The CDR3 spells CASSQGSLYGANVLTF. The CDR3 coding sequence is TGCGCCAGCAGCCAAGGAAGTCTATATGGGGCCAACGTCCTGACTTTC. The gene calls are TRBV4-1 and TRBJ2-6; D call uncertain. The V end was cut by 1 base, the J end by 3 bases, with 10 bases between. CDR1 and CDR2 (germline): MGHRA, YSYEKL. The CDR3 has 16 residues.

The CDR3 reads CAARQGAGNTEAFF. As DNA, the CDR3 is TGTGCCGCCCGACAAGGTGCGGGGAACACTGAAGCTTTCTTT. The V gene is TRBV10-3, the J gene TRBJ1-1; D unclear. Germline values: CDR1 ENHRY, CDR2 SYGVKD. Deletions cut 11 bases from V and 1 base from J, with 17 bases between. The CDR3 contains 14 residues.

The chain recombines TRBV11-1 with TRBJ2-5; 9 bases match TRBD2. From germline, CDR1 is SGHAT and CDR2 FQDESV (reference sequence). The CDR3 is made up of 18 amino acids. V gave up 4 bases and J gave up 9 bases; unmatched junction bases: 21. CDR3 sequence: CASSSGGSGGPLTSAQYF. The DNA of the CDR3 is TGTGCCAGCAGCTCCGGAGGTAGCGGGGGCCCGTTAACCTCGGCCCAGTACTTC. The complete variable domain, with remaining parts taken from reference TRBV11-1 and TRBJ2-5, reads EAEVAQSPRYKITEKSQAVAFWCDPISGHATLYWYRQILGQGPELLVQFQDESVVDDSQLPKDRFSAERLKGVDSTLKIQPAELGDSAMYLCASSSGGSGGPLTSAQYFGPGTRLLVL.